This T cell receptor (beta chain) was recorded in a study of cytomegalovirus exposure and HLA in healthy donors. Deletions cut 6 bases from V and 1 base from J, with 7 bases between. This CDR3 contains 13 residues. Germline loops: CDR1 MNHNS, CDR2 SASEGT. Study-wide results and limits: Among TCR beta chains, those listed as cytomegalovirus-associated numbered roughly 150. Indistinguishable V segments, including TRBV6-2 and TRBV6-3, were excluded. In a later analysis, TCR beta V- and J-gene trimming showed a link to a missense DCLRE1C variant.

Worth noting for this clone: Its antigen is currently unknown.

Primers for the PCR totalled 60 Vbeta and 13 Jbeta. Original handling: There were about 80 million unique TCR beta chains by a later count, and approximately 10 million of them were shared. Sequencing was performed with immunoSEQ multiplex PCR; in TCRdb, only in-frame clones are kept and a portion is missing. V, J and clone size are those of that table, while D and trimming were read from the DNA. The profile shows 90,000 to 110,000 clones, 60% to 85% of them singletons. The genes are TRBV6-1 and TRBJ1-5; the D is unclear. This TCR was recovered from a woman between 35 and 50 years old in good health and CMV-seropositive. The specimen was PBMCs. The CDR3 DNA is TGTGCCAGCAGCACACAAAGCAATCAGCCCCAGCATTTT. This translates into CASSTQSNQPQHF.